The 19 T cell receptor beta chains listed next were all sequenced from one sample in a study of CD8+ T cells in alopecia areata. Isolated RNA was reverse transcribed into cDNA used as the sequencing template. Assay used: immunoSEQ multiplex PCR; TCRdb lists only in-frame clones, some missing. The data contain 150,000 or so clones, about 51% of them seen just once; the ten biggest clones take up 15% to 20%. This material consisted of CD8+ T cells sorted from blood, taken at week 0. The receptors were gathered from a human donor with alopecia areata.

The V gene is TRBV5-4, the J gene TRBJ1-1; no clear D gene. Germline loops: CDR1 SGHNT, CDR2 YYREEE (reference sequence). The length of the CDR3 is 14 residues. V lost 4 bases and J 4 bases, leaving 14 bases between the germline ends. CDR3 in DNA: TGTGCCAGCAGCCGTCGCGGGGAGCCCACTGAAGCTTTCTTT. Residues: CASSRRGEPTEAFF.

This sequence joins TRBV29-1 and TRBJ2-3, with TRBD2 as a possible D gene (6 bases). This CDR3 is built from 12 residues. Between the trimmed V and J ends, which lost 8 bases and 4 bases, there was a span of 13 bases. Germline CDR1 reads SQVTM; CDR2 reads ANQGSEA. CDR3 nucleotide sequence: TGCAGCAGTTGGGGGGTTTCAGATACGCAGTATTTT. It is translated as CSSWGVSDTQYF.

CDR3 bases: TGCGCCAGCAGTCAATCCAACGGGAAAATGAACACTGAAGCTTTCTTT. The encoded protein is CASSQSNGKMNTEAFF. The rearrangement joins TRBV23-1 to TRBJ1-1; D uncertain. TRBV23-1 is marked as an open reading frame, function uncertain. The CDR3 contains 16 residues. V lost 0 bases and J 0 bases, leaving 11 bases between the germline ends.

V is TRBV29-1 and J is TRBJ2-1; D call uncertain. From germline, CDR1 is SQVTM and CDR2 ANQGSEA. The length of the CDR3 is 15 residues. The germline V and J ends were trimmed by 0 bases and 0 bases, with 9 bases remaining between them. CDR3 DNA: TGCAGCGTTGAAGAGGTCAGTTCCTCCTACAATGAGCAGTTCTTC. The encoded protein is CSVEEVSSSYNEQFF.

This clone was counted a few times. V is TRBV7-9 and J is TRBJ2-1; D not certain. The V end lost 2 bases, the J end lost 9 bases, and 11 bases lay between the germline ends. CDR3 length: 13 amino acids. Germline V gene sequence: CDR1 SEHNR, CDR2 FQNEAQ (reference sequence). The CDR3 DNA is TGTGCCAGCAGCTTACGGGCAGCGAGTGAGCAGTTCTTC. Translation gives CASSLRAASEQFF.

The chain couples TRBV10-3 to TRBJ1-5; no reliable D call. The CDR3 is made up of 14 amino acids. Germline lookup yields CDR1 ENHRY and CDR2 SYGVKD. Trimming stripped 6 bases from V and 2 bases from J, with 11 bases between. The CDR3 here is CAIRDPGGNQPQHF. CDR3 nucleotide sequence: TGTGCCATCAGGGACCCCGGGGGCAATCAGCCCCAGCATTTT.

The chain couples TRBV27 to TRBJ2-1, with a weak D call TRBD2 (5 bases). CDR1 MNHEY and CDR2 SMNVEV come from the germline V gene (reference sequence). This CDR3 has 15 amino acids. Trimming removed 4 bases from V and 9 bases from J, with 19 bases in between. The CDR3 DNA reads as TGTGCCAGCAGTTCCCTAGCCCCCAGGTTGAGTGAGCAGTTCTTC. Translated, it gives CASSSLAPRLSEQFF.

This clone was found a few times. The chain couples TRBV13 to TRBJ2-7, with 7 nucleotides matching TRBD1. The CDR3 loop spans 12 amino acids. Per the germline V gene, CDR1 is PRHDT and CDR2 is FYEKMQ (reference sequence). V was clipped by 4 bases and J by 6 bases; unmatched bases: 3. CDR3 protein: CASSSTGVEQYF. Written as DNA, the CDR3 is TGTGCCAGCAGCTCTACAGGGGTCGAGCAGTACTTC.

This clone was detected only once. The rearrangement uses TRBV4-3 and TRBJ1-2; D is possibly TRBD1 (6 bases). From germline, CDR1 is LGHNA and CDR2 YSLEER. Trimming left V 2 bases short and J 6 bases short, with 16 bases between. The CDR3 has 15 residues. The chain's CDR3 is CASSQNRVMRDGYTF. The DNA of the CDR3 is TGCGCCAGCAGCCAAAACAGGGTAATGAGGGATGGCTACACCTTC.

This clone was seen a single time. This chain uses TRBV29-1 with TRBJ2-5; D tentatively reads TRBD1 or TRBD2 (5 bases each). The DNA end is more similar to TRBJ2-7, so the J call may be wrong. Looked up from germline, CDR1 is SQVTM and CDR2 is ANQGSEA. CDR3 length: 13 amino acids. The CDR3 sequence: CSVFAGRSSEQYF. The DNA for the CDR3 is TGCAGCGTTTTTGCAGGGAGATCGAGCGAGCAGTACTTC.

The chain recombines TRBV25-1 with TRBJ1-2, with D possibly matching TRBD1 (5 bases). The CDR3 spans 14 residues. With 3 bases removed from V and 4 bases from J, the gap between germline ends came to 12 bases. The germline gives CDR1 MGHDK, CDR2 SYGVNS. The CDR3 DNA follows: TGTGCCAGCAGTGACTCGAGACAGACCTATGGCTACACCTTC. Translated, it gives CASSDSRQTYGYTF.

There are a few counts of this clone. The rearrangement joins TRBV30 to TRBJ2-5; TRBD1 agrees at 9 bases. The last part of the DNA fits TRBJ2-7 better; the J call may be wrong. The germline CDR1 and CDR2 sequences are GTSNPN and SVGIG (reference sequence). This CDR3 is built from 14 residues. CDR3 sequence (DNA): TGTGCCTGGAGTGAGACAGGGGGGACCTACGAGCAGTACTTC. It codes for CAWSETGGTYEQYF.

The chain joins TRBV29-1 to TRBJ2-7; possibly TRBD1 for D (6 bases). Germline CDR1 and CDR2: SQVTM and ANQGSEA. This CDR3 has 15 amino acids. The ends were cut back, 4 bases at V and 7 bases at J, with 23 bases in the middle. This CDR3 reads CSVVIAQGNTREQYF. DNA of the CDR3: TGCAGCGTTGTAATCGCGCAGGGGAACACTCGAGAGCAGTACTTC.

The V and J genes are TRBV25-1 and TRBJ2-1, with a tentative D call TRBD1 (6 bases). The CDR3 loop spans 12 amino acids. Germline V gene sequence: CDR1 MGHDK, CDR2 SYGVNS. V was pared by 1 base and J by 12 bases, with 10 bases between. The CDR3 region has the DNA TGTGCCAGCAGTGAATCCCGACAGGTGCAGTTCTTC. Translating it yields CASSESRQVQFF.

The genes are TRBV5-6 and TRBJ2-7, with 9 bases that match TRBD1. The CDR3 loop spans 14 amino acids. CDR1 and CDR2 (germline): SGHDT, YYEEEE. With V trimmed by 3 bases and J by 0 bases, 1 base remained unmatched. CDR3 sequence: CASSSTGGSYEQYF. CDR3 DNA: TGTGCCAGCAGCTCGACAGGGGGCTCCTACGAGCAGTACTTC.

The V call is TRBV7-2, the J call TRBJ1-1; D unresolved. Trimming shortened V by 4 bases and J by 4 bases, and 10 bases separated the two germline ends. CDR3 length: 13 amino acids. The V gene's germline CDR1 is SGHTA and CDR2 FQGNSA. The CDR3 spells CASSSTWATEAFF. CDR3 nucleotide sequence: TGTGCCAGCAGCTCGACCTGGGCCACTGAAGCTTTCTTT. The entire variable domain, with the rest obtained from reference TRBV7-2 and TRBJ1-1, is as follows: GAGVSQSPSNKVTEKGKDVELRCDPISGHTALYWYRQSLGQGLEFLIYFQGNSAPDKSGLPSDRFSAERTGGSVSTLTIQRTQQEDSAVYLCASSSTWATEAFFGQGTRLTVV.

V and J are TRBV7-2 and TRBJ2-7, with D possibly matching TRBD2 (5 bases). The CDR3 loop spans 14 amino acids. Trimming shortened V by 4 bases and J by 5 bases, and 15 bases separated the two germline ends. Looked up from germline, CDR1 is SGHTA and CDR2 is FQGNSA. CDR3 sequence (DNA): TGTGCCAGCAGCTCGCCCCGGGATACCAACGAGCAGTACTTC. Translation: CASSSPRDTNEQYF. Based on the CDR3 plus reference TRBV7-2 and TRBJ2-7, the full variable domain is GAGVSQSPSNKVTEKGKDVELRCDPISGHTALYWYRQSLGQGLEFLIYFQGNSAPDKSGLPSDRFSAERTGGSVSTLTIQRTQQEDSAVYLCASSSPRDTNEQYFGPGTRLTVT.

J is TRBJ2-3 and V is TRBV7-2; D may be TRBD1 (6 bases). The ends were cut back, 3 bases at V and 0 bases at J, with 16 bases in the middle. This CDR3 region has 17 residues. CDR1 is SGHTA, CDR2 FQGNSA, per germline. The CDR3 region has the DNA TGTGCCAGCAGCTTTCTACACAGGGCGGGTAGCACAGATACGCAGTATTTT. It translates to CASSFLHRAGSTDTQYF.

This clone has only one observation. The chain has TRBV29-1 and TRBJ2-5, with TRBD2 identical over 7 bases. There are 13 residues in the CDR3. Looked up from germline, CDR1 is SQVTM and CDR2 is ANQGSEA. The V gene end was trimmed by 7 bases and the J gene end by 9 bases; junction bases not matched to a gene: 14. The CDR3 reads CSAPAGAAGAQYF. Written as DNA, the CDR3 is TGCAGCGCCCCGGCGGGAGCGGCTGGGGCCCAGTACTTC.